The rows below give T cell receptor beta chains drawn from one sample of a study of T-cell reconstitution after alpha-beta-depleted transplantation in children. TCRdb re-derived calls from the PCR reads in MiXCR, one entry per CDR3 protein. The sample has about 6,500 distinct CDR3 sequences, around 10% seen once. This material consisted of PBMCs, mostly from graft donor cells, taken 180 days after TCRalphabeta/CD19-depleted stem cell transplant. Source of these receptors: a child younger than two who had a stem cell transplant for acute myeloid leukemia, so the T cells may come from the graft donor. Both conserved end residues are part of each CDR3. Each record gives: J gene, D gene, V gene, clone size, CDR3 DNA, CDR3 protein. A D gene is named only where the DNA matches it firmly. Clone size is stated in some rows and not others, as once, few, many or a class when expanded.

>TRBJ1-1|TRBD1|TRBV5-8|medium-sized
TGTGCCAGCAGCTTCAGGGGGAGGAGCACTGAAGCTTTCTTT
CASSFRGRSTEAFF
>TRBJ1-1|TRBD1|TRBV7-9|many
TGTGCCAGCAGCTTGGCCGACAGGGTCACTGAAGCTTTCTTT
CASSLADRVTEAFF
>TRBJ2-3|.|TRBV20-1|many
TGCAGTGCTAGGGCAGATACGCAGTATTTT
CSARADTQYF
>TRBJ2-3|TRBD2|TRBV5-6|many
TGTGCCAGCAGCTTGGGGAATCCTGGACTAGGCGTGGCTACGCAGTATTTT
CASSLGNPGLGVATQYF
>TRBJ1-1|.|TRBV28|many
TGTGCCAGCAGTTTACCCGGCTATGAAGCTTTCTTT
CASSLPGYEAFF
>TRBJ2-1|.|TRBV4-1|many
TGCGCCAGCAGCCAAACTCAGTTTAGCTCCTACAATGAGCAGTTCTTC
CASSQTQFSSYNEQFF
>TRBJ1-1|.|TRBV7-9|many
TGTGCCAGCAGTTTACCGCAGGGTATGGCTGAAGCTTTCTTT
CASSLPQGMAEAFF
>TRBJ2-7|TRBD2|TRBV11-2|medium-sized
TGTGCCAGCAGCCTAAGAGGCACTAGCGGGAGTTACGAGCAGTACTTC
CASSLRGTSGSYEQYF
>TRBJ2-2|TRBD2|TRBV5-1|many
TGCGCCAGCAGCCAAGGGACTAGCGGGAAGGCCGGGGAGCTGTTTTTT
CASSQGTSGKAGELFF
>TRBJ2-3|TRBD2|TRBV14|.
TGTGCCAGCAGCCAAGATGCGGGAGCTTCAGATACGCAGTATTTT
CASSQDAGASDTQYF
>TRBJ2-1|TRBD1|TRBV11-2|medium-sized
TGTGCCAGCAGCCCGACAGGGCAGAATGAGCAGTTCTTC
CASSPTGQNEQFF
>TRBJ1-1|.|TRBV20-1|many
TGCAGTGCTAGACCAGTCGACAGGATGAACACTGAAGCTTTCTTT
CSARPVDRMNTEAFF
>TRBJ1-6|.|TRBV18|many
TGTGCCAGCTCACCGGGGACATCGTCTTCACCCCTCCACTTT
CASSPGTSSSPLHF
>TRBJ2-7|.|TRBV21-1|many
TGTGCCGGCGACTTAGAAGCCTACGAGCAGTACTTC
CAGDLEAYEQYF
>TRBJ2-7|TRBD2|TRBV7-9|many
TGTGCCAGCAGCTTGGGAGGGCTAGCGACCTACGAGCAGTACTTC
CASSLGGLATYEQYF
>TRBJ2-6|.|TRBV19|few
TGTGCCAGTAACCCTTCCCCCTCTGGGGCCAACGTCCTGACTTTC
CASNPSPSGANVLTF
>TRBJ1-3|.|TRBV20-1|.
TGCAGTGCTACTGATGGAGGGAGTGGAAACACCATATATTTT
CSATDGGSGNTIYF
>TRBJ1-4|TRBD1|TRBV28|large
TGTGCCAGCAGTCTCGCGGGACAGGGAGGTGAAAAACTGTTTTTT
CASSLAGQGGEKLFF
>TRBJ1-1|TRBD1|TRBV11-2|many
TGTGCCAGCAGCTTCAGGGGGGGAATCACTGAAGCTTTCTTT
CASSFRGGITEAFF
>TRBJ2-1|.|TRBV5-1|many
TGCGCCACCCGAAGGACTACCTCGTACAATGAGCAGTTCTTC
CATRRTTSYNEQFF
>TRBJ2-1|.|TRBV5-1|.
TGCGCCAGCAGCTGGGGACGGGCAACCTACAATGAGCAGTTCTTC
CASSWGRATYNEQFF
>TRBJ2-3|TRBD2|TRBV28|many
TGTGCCAGCAGTTTATTAGCGGGAGGTACGACAGATACGCAGTATTTT
CASSLLAGGTTDTQYF
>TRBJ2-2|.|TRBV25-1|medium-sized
TGTGCCAGCGGACGAAACACCGGGGAGCTGTTTTTT
CASGRNTGELFF
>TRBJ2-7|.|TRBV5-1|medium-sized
TGCGCCAGCACCCGGGGAAGCGGGCCCTACGAGCAGTACTTC
CASTRGSGPYEQYF
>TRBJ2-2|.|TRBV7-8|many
TGTGCCAGCAGCTTAGTCACCGCGAACACCGGGGAGCTGTTTTTT
CASSLVTANTGELFF
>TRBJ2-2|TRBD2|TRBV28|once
TGTGCCAGCAGTTTATGGGGGTCTAGCGGGAGTTCTCACGGGGAGCTGTTTTTT
CASSLWGSSGSSHGELFF
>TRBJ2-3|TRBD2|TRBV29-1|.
TGCAGCGCTTCGACTAGCTGGAGAGGGACAGATACGCAGTATTTT
CSASTSWRGTDTQYF
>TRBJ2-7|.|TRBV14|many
TGTGCCAGCAGCCAAGGGGCCCCCTACGAGCAGTACTTC
CASSQGAPYEQYF
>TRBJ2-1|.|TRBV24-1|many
TGTGCCACCAGTGATTTAACAGCTTACAATGAGCAGTTCTTC
CATSDLTAYNEQFF
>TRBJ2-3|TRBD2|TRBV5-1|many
TGCGCCAGCAGCCCCGGACTAGCGGGGGGCACAGATACGCAGTATTTT
CASSPGLAGGTDTQYF
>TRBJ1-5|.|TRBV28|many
TGTGCCAGCACCGGAGACAATAGCAATCAGCCCCAGCATTTT
CASTGDNSNQPQHF
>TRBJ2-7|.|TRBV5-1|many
TGCGCCAGCAGCTTGGGGCAGGCCTTCTCCTACGAGCAGTACTTC
CASSLGQAFSYEQYF
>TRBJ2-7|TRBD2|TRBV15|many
TGTGCCACCAGCAGGCCCTCTAGCGGCTCCTACGAGCAGTACTTC
CATSRPSSGSYEQYF
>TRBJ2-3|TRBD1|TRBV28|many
TGTGCCAGCAGTTTTAGCAGGGGGCTTGTCGCAGATACGCAGTATTTT
CASSFSRGLVADTQYF
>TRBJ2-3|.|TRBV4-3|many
TGCGCCAGCAGCCAAGAAGGTGGGAGCACAGATACGCAGTATTTT
CASSQEGGSTDTQYF
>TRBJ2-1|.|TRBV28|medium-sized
TGTGCCAGCAGTCCCCCAATCAATGAGCAGTTCTTC
CASSPPINEQFF
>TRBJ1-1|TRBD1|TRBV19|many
TGTGCCAACCGGACAGGGGCCCGGGACACTGAAGCTTTCTTT
CANRTGARDTEAFF
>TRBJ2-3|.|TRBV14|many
TGTGCCAGCAGCCAAGATCTTGGCAGACGCACAGATACGCAGTATTTT
CASSQDLGRRTDTQYF
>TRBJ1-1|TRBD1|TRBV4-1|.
TGCGCCAGCGGCTACCGGGACAGGAACACTGAAGCGTTCTTT
CASGYRDRNTEAFF